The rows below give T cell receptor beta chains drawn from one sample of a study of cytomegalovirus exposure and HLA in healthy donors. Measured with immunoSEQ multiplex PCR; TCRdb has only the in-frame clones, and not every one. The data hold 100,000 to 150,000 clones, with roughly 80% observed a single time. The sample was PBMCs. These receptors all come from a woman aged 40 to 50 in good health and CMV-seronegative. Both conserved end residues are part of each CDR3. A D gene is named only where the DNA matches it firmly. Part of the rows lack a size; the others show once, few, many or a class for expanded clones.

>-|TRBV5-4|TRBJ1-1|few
CASSPRARSMNTEAFF
TGTGCCAGCAGCCCGAGGGCCAGGTCCATGAACACTGAAGCTTTCTTT
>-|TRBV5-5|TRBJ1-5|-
CASTLQGYSNQPQHF
TGTGCCAGCACCTTACAGGGATATAGCAATCAGCCCCAGCATTTT
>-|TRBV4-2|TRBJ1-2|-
CASSQVQGQRF
TGTGCCAGCAGCCAAGTTCAAGGACAGCGCTTC
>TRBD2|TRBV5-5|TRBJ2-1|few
CASSFRREPYNEQFF
TGTGCCAGCAGCTTCCGGCGGGAGCCCTACAATGAGCAGTTCTTC
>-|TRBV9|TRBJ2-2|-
CASSVTNTGELFF
TGTGCCAGCAGCGTGACTAACACCGGGGAGCTGTTTTTT
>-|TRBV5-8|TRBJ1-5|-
CASSLFGDGGSNQPQHF
TGTGCCAGCAGCTTGTTTGGAGACGGGGGAAGCAATCAGCCCCAGCATTTT
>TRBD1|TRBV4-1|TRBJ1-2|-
CASSQDGTGVYGYTF
TGCGCCAGCAGCCAGGACGGGACAGGGGTTTATGGCTACACCTTC
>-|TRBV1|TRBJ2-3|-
CTSSQVMREPKFDTQYF
TGCACCAGCAGCCAAGTAATGCGGGAGCCGAAATTCGATACGCAGTATTTT
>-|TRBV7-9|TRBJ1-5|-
CASSSGSLQPQHF
TGCGCCAGCAGCTCAGGGTCTTTACAGCCCCAGCATTTT
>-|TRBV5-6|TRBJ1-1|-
CASSLATDTEAFF
TGTGCCAGCAGCTTGGCTACGGACACTGAAGCTTTCTTT
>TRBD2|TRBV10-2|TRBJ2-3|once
CASSQGLAAADTQYF
TGCGCCAGCAGCCAGGGACTAGCGGCAGCAGATACGCAGTATTTT
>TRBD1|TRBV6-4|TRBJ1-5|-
CASSLDRDQPQHF
TGTGCCAGCAGTCTGGACAGGGATCAGCCCCAGCATTTT
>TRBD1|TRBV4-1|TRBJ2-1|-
CASSQDTRQGWNEQFF
TGCGCCAGCAGCCAAGATACTCGACAGGGGTGGAATGAGCAGTTCTTC
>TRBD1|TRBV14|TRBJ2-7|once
CASSRDRGTLDEQYF
TGTGCCAGCAGCCGAGACAGGGGAACCCTCGACGAGCAGTACTTC
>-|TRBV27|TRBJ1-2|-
CASSSPVWPYGYTF
TGTGCCAGCAGTTCCCCAGTCTGGCCGTATGGCTACACCTTC
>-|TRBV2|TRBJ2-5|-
CASSFSIPQYF
TGTGCCAGCAGCTTCAGTATCCCCCAATACTTC
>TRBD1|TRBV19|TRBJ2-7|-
CASSIIGTGTHEQYF
TGTGCCAGTAGTATTATTGGGACAGGGACTCACGAGCAGTACTTC
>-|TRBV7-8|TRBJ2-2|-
CASSSLVVTGELFF
TGTGCCAGCAGCAGCCTAGTTGTAACCGGGGAGCTGTTTTTT
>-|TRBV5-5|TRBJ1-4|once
CASTPKPRVPTNEKLFF
TGTGCCAGCACCCCTAAACCCCGGGTTCCAACTAATGAAAAACTGTTTTTT
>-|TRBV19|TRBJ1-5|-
CASSIRLGDQPQHF
TGTGCCAGTAGTATTCGTCTCGGGGATCAGCCCCAGCATTTT
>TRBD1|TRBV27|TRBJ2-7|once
CASSRQGIGSYEQYF
TGTGCCAGCAGTCGACAGGGGATCGGATCCTACGAGCAGTACTTC
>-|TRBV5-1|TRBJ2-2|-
CASSRGSTTGELFF
TGCGCCAGCAGCAGAGGGAGTACCACCGGGGAGCTGTTTTTT
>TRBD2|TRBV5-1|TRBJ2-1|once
CASSFSGSGSYNEQFF
TGCGCCAGCAGCTTTAGCGGGAGTGGCTCCTACAATGAGCAGTTCTTC
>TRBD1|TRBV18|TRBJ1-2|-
CASSPSLVGTGVGYTF
TGTGCCAGCTCACCAAGTCTTGTCGGGACAGGGGTCGGCTACACCTTC
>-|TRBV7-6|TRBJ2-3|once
CASSLARDTQYF
TGTGCCAGCAGCTTAGCGCGGGATACGCAGTATTTT
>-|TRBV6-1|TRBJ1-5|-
CASSDLRVEQPQHF
TGTGCCAGCAGTGATTTGAGGGTGGAGCAGCCCCAGCATTTT
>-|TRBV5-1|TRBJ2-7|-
CASSLRDEQYF
TGCGCCAGCAGCTTACGGGACGAGCAGTACTTC
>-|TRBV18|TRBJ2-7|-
CASSSTYEQYF
TGTGCCAGCTCATCAACCTACGAGCAGTACTTC
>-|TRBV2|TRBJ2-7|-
CASSAERPSF
TGTGCCAGCAGTGCGGAGAGGCCCTCATTC
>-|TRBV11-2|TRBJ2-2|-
CASSSIQTGMNTGELFF
TGTGCCAGCAGCTCCATTCAGACGGGGATGAACACCGGGGAGCTGTTTTTT
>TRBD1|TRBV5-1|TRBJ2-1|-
CASSPPTGGTYNEQFF
TGCGCCAGCAGCCCCCCGACAGGGGGGACATACAATGAGCAGTTCTTC
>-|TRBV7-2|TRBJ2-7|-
CASSPRPYEQYF
TGTGCCAGCAGCCCCAGGCCCTACGAGCAGTACTTC
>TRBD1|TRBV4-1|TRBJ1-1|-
CASSQEHRVQGAGEAFF
TGCGCCAGCAGCCAAGAGCACCGGGTACAGGGGGCAGGGGAAGCTTTCTTT
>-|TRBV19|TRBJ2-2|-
CASSILASTGELFF
TGTGCCAGTAGTATACTAGCGAGCACCGGGGAGCTGTTTTTT
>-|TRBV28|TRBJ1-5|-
CASSQNNRQPQHF
TGTGCCAGCAGTCAAAACAACAGGCAGCCCCAGCATTTT
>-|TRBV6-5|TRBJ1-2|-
CASTTRGGYGYTF
TGTGCCAGCACCACCAGGGGTGGCTATGGCTACACCTTC
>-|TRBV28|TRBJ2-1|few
CASSLSGLVNEQFF
TGTGCCAGCAGTTTATCCGGACTCGTAAATGAGCAGTTCTTC
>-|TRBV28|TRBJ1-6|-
CASTPAVGQGDSPLHF
TGTGCCAGCACCCCGGCCGTCGGGCAGGGTGACTCACCCCTCCACTTT
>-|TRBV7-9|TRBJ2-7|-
CASSLNPHGGYEQYF
TGTGCCAGCAGCTTAAACCCCCACGGAGGGTACGAGCAGTACTTC
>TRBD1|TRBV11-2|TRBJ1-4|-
CASSFRTGSVTNEKLFF
TGTGCCAGCAGCTTCCGGACAGGGAGTGTTACTAATGAAAAACTGTTTTTT
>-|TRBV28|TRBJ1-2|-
CASSILRVKEYGYTF
TGTGCCAGCAGTATCCTCAGGGTTAAGGAATATGGCTACACCTTC
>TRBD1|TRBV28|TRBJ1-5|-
CASRFTGGDQPQHF
TGTGCCAGCAGGTTCACAGGGGGCGATCAGCCCCAGCATTTT
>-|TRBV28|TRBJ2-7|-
CASRLMTSEQYF
TGTGCCAGCAGGCTAATGACAAGCGAGCAGTACTTC
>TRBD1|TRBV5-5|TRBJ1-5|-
CASSLAGGGRGNQPQHF
TGTGCCAGCAGCTTGGCAGGGGGCGGTCGGGGCAATCAGCCCCAGCATTTT
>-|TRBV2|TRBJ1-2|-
CASSGPAAVGYTF
TGTGCCAGCAGTGGGCCTGCGGCAGTCGGCTACACCTTC
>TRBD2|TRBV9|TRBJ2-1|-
CASSVAAGVNNEQFF
TGTGCCAGCAGCGTTGCGGCGGGAGTAAACAATGAGCAGTTCTTC